The sequence of this TCR beta chain was determined in a study of cytomegalovirus exposure and HLA in healthy donors. Study conclusions and caveats: Cytomegalovirus association was listed for about 170 TCR beta chains.

A note on this clone: What it recognizes is unknown.

The table came from immunoSEQ multiplex PCR; TCRdb's copy has only in-frame clones and leaves some out. The table lists fewer than 150,000 clones, about 86% of them singletons, with almost 8% in the top ten. With 8 bases clipped from V and 3 bases from J, the junction kept 10 bases outside the gene matches. Germline V gene lookup returns CDR1 ENHRY and CDR2 SYGVKD. The CDR3 extends over 14 amino acids. V usage is TRBV10-3 and J usage is TRBJ2-7; 7 nucleotides line up with TRBD1. The sequence came from a woman younger than 30 in good health and CMV-seropositive. Material: PBMCs. This CDR3 is CAISAGGQYYEQYF. Written as DNA, the CDR3 is TGTGCCATCTCCGCTGGGGGACAGTACTACGAGCAGTACTTC.